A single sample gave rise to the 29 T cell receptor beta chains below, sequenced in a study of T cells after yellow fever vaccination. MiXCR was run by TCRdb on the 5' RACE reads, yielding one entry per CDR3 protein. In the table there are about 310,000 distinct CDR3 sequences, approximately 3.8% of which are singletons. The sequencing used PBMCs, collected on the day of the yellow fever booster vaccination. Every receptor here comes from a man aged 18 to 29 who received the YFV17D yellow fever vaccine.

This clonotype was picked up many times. The CDR3 nucleotides read TGTGCCAGCAGCCGCGCGGGGGGCAGCAATCAGCCCCAGCATTTT. It translates to CASSRAGGSNQPQHF. This sequence joins TRBV7-2 and TRBJ1-5; possibly TRBD1 for D (6 bases). Between the trimmed V and J ends, which lost 5 bases and 1 base, there was a span of 12 bases. This CDR3 is built from 15 residues. Germline V gene sequence: CDR1 SGHTA, CDR2 FQGNSA.

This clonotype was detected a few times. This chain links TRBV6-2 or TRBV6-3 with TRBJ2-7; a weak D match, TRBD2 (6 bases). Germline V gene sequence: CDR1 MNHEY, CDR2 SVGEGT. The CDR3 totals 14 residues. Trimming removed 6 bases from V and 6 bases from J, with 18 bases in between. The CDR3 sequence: CASRRPGLFLEQYF. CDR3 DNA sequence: TGTGCCAGCAGGAGACCGGGACTGTTTCTCGAGCAGTACTTC.

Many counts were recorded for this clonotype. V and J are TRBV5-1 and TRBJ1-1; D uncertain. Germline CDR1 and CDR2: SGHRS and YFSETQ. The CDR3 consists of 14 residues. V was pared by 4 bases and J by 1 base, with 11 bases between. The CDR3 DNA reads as TGCGCCAGCAGCGGATGGACGCGGAACACTGAAGCTTTCTTT. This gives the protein CASSGWTRNTEAFF.

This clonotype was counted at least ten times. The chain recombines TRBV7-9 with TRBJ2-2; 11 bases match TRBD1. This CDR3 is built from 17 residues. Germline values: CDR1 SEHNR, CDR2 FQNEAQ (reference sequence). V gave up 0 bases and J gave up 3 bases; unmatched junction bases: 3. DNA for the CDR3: TGTGCCAGCAGCTTAGCCCGGGACAGGGGGTACACCGGGGAGCTGTTTTTT. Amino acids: CASSLARDRGYTGELFF. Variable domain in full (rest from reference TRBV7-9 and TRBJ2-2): DTGVSQNPRHKITKRGQNVTFRCDPISEHNRLYWYRQTLGQGPEFLTYFQNEAQLEKSRLLSDRFSAERPKGSFSTLEIQRTEQGDSAMYLCASSLARDRGYTGELFFGEGSRLTVL.

This CDR3 reads CSVTGATEQYF. The CDR3 bases are TGCAGCGTTACAGGGGCAACCGAGCAGTACTTC. The chain links TRBV29-1 to TRBJ2-7; 7 bases line up with TRBD1. CDR3 length: 11 residues. With V trimmed by 5 bases and J by 6 bases, 4 bases remained unmatched. CDR1 SQVTM and CDR2 ANQGSEA come from the germline V gene.

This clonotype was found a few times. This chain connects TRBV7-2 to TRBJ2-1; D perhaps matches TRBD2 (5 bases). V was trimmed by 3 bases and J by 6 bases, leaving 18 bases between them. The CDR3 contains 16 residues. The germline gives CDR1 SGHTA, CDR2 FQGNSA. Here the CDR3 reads CASSFKRGRAFNEQFF. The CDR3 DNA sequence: TGTGCCAGCAGCTTCAAACGGGGTAGGGCTTTCAATGAGCAGTTCTTC.

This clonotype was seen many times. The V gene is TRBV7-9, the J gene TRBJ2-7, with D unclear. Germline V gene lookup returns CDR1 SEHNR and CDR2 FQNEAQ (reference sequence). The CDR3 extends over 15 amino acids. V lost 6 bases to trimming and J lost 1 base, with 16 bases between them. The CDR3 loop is CASSPSSVGSYEQYF. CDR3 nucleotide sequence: TGTGCCAGCAGTCCCTCCTCAGTTGGGTCCTACGAGCAGTACTTC.

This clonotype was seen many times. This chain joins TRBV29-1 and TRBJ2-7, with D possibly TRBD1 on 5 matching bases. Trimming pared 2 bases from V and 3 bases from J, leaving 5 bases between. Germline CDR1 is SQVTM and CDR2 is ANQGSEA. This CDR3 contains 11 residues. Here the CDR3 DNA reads TGCAGCGTTGAAAGGGGCTACGAGCAGTACTTC. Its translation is CSVERGYEQYF.

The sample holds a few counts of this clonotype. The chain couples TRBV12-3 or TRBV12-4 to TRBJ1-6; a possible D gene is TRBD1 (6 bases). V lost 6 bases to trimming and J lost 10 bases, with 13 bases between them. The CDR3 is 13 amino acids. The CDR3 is CASSDRTGSPLHF. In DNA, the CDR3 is TGTGCCAGCAGCGACAGGACCGGGTCACCCCTCCACTTT.

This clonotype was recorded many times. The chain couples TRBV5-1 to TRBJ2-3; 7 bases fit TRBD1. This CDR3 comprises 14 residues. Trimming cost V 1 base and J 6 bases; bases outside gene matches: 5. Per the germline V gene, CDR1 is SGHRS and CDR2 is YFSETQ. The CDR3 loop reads CASSLRGQPDTQYF. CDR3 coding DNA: TGCGCCAGCAGCTTGAGGGGGCAACCGGATACGCAGTATTTT.

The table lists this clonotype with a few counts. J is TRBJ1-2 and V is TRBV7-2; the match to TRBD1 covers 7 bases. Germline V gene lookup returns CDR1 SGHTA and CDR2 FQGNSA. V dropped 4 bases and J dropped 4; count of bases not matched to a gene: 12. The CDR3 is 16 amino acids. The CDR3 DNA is TGTGCCAGCAGCTCAACCGGGACAGCGCTTGTCTATGGCTACACCTTC. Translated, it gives CASSSTGTALVYGYTF.

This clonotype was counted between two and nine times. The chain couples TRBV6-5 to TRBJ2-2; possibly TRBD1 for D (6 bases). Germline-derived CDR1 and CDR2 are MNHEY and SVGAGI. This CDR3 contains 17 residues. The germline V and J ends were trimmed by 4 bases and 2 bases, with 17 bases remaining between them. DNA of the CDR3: TGTGCCAGCAGTTTTTCCTTGGGGACACCAAACACCGGGGAGCTGTTTTTT. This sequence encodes CASSFSLGTPNTGELFF.

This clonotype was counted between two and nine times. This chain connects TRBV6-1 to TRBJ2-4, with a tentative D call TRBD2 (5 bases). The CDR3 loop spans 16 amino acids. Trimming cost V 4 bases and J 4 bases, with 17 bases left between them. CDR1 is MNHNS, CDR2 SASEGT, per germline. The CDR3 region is CASSGPIGLAKNIQYF. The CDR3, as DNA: TGTGCCAGCAGTGGACCGATTGGGCTAGCTAAAAACATTCAGTACTTC.

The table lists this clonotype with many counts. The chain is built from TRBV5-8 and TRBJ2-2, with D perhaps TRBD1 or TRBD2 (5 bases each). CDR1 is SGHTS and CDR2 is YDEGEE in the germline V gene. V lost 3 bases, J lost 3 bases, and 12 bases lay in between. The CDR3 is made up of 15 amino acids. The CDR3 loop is CASSWGFRDTGELFF. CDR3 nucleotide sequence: TGTGCCAGCAGCTGGGGGTTTCGGGACACCGGGGAGCTGTTTTTT.

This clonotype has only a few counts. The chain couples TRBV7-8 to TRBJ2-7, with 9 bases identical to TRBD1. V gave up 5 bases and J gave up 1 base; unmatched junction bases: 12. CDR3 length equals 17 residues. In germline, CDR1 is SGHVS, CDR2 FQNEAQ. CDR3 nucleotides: TGTGCCAGCAGCCTCGGGCCGGGACAGGGACCTTCCTACGAGCAGTACTTC. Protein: CASSLGPGQGPSYEQYF.

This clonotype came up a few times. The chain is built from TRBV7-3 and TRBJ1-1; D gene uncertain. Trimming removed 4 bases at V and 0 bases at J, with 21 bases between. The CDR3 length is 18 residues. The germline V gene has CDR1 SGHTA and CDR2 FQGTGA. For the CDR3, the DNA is TGTGCCAGCAGCTATCTCCGCGGGAAAAAGCTAATGAACACTGAAGCTTTCTTT. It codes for CASSYLRGKKLMNTEAFF.

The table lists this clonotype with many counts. DNA of the CDR3: TGTGCCAGCAGCCTATGGACGGTTTATACGCAGTATTTT. It translates to CASSLWTVYTQYF. The chain employs TRBV6-2 or TRBV6-3 and TRBJ2-3, with D hard to call. Trimming removed 6 bases at V and 7 bases at J, with 14 bases between. The germline V gene encodes CDR1 MNHEY and CDR2 SVGEGT. This CDR3 has 13 residues.

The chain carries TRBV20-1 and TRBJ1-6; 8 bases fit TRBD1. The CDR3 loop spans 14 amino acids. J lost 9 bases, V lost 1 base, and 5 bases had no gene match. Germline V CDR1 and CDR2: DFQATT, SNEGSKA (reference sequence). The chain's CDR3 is CSARGRTGLSPLHF. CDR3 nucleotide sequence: TGCAGTGCTAGAGGAAGGACAGGGCTTTCACCCCTCCACTTT.

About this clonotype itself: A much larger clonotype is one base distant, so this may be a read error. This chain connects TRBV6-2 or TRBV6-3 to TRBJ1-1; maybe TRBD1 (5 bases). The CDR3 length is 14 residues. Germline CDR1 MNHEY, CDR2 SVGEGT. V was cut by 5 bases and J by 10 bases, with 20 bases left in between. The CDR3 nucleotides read TGTGCCAGCAGTAGACCGGGGACGATTCTTGGAGCTTTCTTT. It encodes CASSRPGTILGAFF.

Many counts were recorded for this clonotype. The CDR3 spells CASTHKAGTNEKLFF. DNA of the CDR3: TGTGCCAGCACTCATAAGGCGGGAACCAATGAAAAACTGTTTTTT. V usage is TRBV27 and J usage is TRBJ1-4; no clear D gene. Trimming pared 7 bases from V and 5 bases from J, leaving 17 bases between. Per the germline V gene, CDR1 is MNHEY and CDR2 is SMNVEV (reference sequence). The CDR3 is 15 residues long.

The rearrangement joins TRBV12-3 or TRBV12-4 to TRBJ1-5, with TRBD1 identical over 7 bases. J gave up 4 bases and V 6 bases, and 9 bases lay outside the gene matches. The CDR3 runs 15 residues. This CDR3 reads CASSSAGTANQPQHF. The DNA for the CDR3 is TGTGCCAGCAGCAGCGCCGGGACAGCAAATCAGCCCCAGCATTTT.

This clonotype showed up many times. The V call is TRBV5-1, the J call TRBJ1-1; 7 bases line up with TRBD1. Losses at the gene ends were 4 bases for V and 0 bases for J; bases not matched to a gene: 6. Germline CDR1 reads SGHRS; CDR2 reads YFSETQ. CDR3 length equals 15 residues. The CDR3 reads CASSASTGLNTEAFF. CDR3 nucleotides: TGCGCCAGCAGCGCCTCGACAGGGTTGAACACTGAAGCTTTCTTT.

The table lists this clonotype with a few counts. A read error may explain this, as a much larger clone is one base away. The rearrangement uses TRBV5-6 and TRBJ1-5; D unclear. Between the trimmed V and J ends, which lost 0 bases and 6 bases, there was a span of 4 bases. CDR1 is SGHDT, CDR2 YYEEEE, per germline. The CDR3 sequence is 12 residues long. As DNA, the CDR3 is TGTGCCAGCAGCTTGGGGGCTCAGCCCCAGCATTTT. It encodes CASSLGAQPQHF.

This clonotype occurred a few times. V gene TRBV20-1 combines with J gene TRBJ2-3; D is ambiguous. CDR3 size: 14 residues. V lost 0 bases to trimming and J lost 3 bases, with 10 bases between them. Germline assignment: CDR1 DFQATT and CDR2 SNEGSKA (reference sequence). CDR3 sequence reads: CSAREGLTTDTQYF. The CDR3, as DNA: TGCAGTGCTAGAGAGGGATTGACGACAGATACGCAGTATTTT.

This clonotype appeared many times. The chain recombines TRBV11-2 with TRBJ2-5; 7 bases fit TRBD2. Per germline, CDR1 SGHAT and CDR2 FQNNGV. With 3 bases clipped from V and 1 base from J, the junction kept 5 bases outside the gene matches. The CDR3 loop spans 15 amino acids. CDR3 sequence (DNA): TGTGCCAGCAGCTTTGTTCGGGGGGTCCAAGAGACCCAGTACTTC. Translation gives CASSFVRGVQETQYF.

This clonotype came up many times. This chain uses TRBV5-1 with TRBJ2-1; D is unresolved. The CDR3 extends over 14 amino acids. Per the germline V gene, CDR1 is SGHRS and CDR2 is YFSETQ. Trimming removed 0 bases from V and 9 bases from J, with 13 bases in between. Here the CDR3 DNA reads TGCGCCAGCAGCTTGGCATTTGGGTCTGGTGAGCAGTTCTTC. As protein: CASSLAFGSGEQFF.

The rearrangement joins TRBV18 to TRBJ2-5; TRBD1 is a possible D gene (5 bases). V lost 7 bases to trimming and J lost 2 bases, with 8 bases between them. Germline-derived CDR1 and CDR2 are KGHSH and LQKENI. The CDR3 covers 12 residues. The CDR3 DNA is TGTGCCAGCTTCAGGGAACAAGAGACCCAGTACTTC. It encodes CASFREQETQYF.

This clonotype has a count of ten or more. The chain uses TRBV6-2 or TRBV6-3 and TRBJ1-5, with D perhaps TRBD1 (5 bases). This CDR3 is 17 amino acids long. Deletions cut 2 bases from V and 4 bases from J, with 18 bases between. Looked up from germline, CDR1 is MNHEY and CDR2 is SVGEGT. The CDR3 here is CASSYTAPGEQNQPQHF. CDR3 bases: TGTGCCAGCAGTTACACAGCGCCGGGGGAGCAGAATCAGCCCCAGCATTTT.

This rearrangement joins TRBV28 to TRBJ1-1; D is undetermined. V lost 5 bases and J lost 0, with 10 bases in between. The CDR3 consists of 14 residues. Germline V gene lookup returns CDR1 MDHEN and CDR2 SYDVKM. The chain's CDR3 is CASSLMTMNTEAFF. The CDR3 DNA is TGTGCCAGCAGTCTGATGACAATGAACACTGAAGCTTTCTTT.